These T cell receptor beta chains were read from a single sample in a study of blood T cell repertoires in COVID-19. This table comes from immunoSEQ multiplex PCR, and its TCRdb copy is limited to in-frame clones, with some not included. The repertoire includes around 170,000 clones, about nine tenths of them detected once, and 3.5% to 4.5% sits in the top ten. Sequenced input: peripheral blood. The receptors shown here come from a woman between 65 and 79 years old with acute or convalescent COVID-19. CDR3s include the opening cysteine and the closing phenylalanine or tryptophan. The order of the fields is CDR3 length, D gene, J gene, clone size, V gene, CDR3 protein, CDR3 DNA. A D gene is named only where the DNA matches it firmly. Clone size appears in some rows only: once, few, many, or a class for an expanded clone.

>14|-|TRBJ2-3|-|TRBV29-1
CSASGSSSTDTQYF
TGCAGCGCCTCAGGGTCCTCTAGCACAGATACGCAGTATTTT
>14|-|TRBJ1-2|-|TRBV6-5
CASSRTDSLYGYTF
TGTGCCAGCAGCCGCACCGACAGCCTCTATGGCTACACCTTC
>20|TRBD2|TRBJ2-6|-|TRBV19
CASSSRAGGAWASGANVLTF
TGTGCCAGTAGTAGTCGAGCGGGGGGGGCGTGGGCCTCTGGGGCCAACGTCCTGACTTTC
>11|-|TRBJ2-5|-|TRBV3-1/TRBV3-2
CASSIGGSQYF
TGTGCCAGCAGCATAGGGGGTTCCCAGTACTTC
>15|TRBD1|TRBJ2-1|-|TRBV7-6
CASSPGQGQYNEQFF
TGTGCCAGCAGCCCCGGACAGGGTCAATACAATGAGCAGTTCTTC
>14|TRBD1|TRBJ1-1|-|TRBV23-1
CASSPEDRGPEAFF
TGCGCCAGCTCTCCGGAGGACAGGGGGCCTGAAGCTTTCTTT
>14|TRBD1|TRBJ2-7|-|TRBV7-2
CASSHRTGSYEQYF
TGTGCCAGCAGCCACCGGACAGGCTCCTACGAGCAGTACTTC
>16|-|TRBJ1-3|-|TRBV27
CASSLSRGFSGNTIYF
TGTGCCAGCAGTTTAAGTAGGGGGTTCTCTGGAAACACCATATATTTT
>13|-|TRBJ1-2|-|TRBV28
CASSLQTNYGYTF
TGTGCCAGCAGTTTACAAACTAACTATGGCTACACCTTC
>14|TRBD1|TRBJ1-1|-|TRBV5-1
CASSLGQTYTEAFF
TGCGCCAGCAGCCTGGGACAGACATACACTGAAGCTTTCTTT
>16|TRBD1|TRBJ2-1|-|TRBV11-1
CASSLMRDRGRGEQFF
TGTGCCAGCAGCTTAATGCGGGACAGGGGGCGCGGTGAGCAGTTCTTC
>13|TRBD1|TRBJ1-2|-|TRBV9
CASSAGTAYGYTF
TGTGCCAGCAGCGCCGGGACAGCCTATGGCTACACCTTC
>18|TRBD1|TRBJ1-4|once|TRBV28
CASSGQGPHQGTNEKLFF
TGTGCCAGCAGCGGACAGGGTCCCCACCAAGGCACTAATGAAAAACTGTTTTTT
>14|TRBD1|TRBJ2-5|-|TRBV7-3
CASSSGQGQETQYF
TGTGCCAGCAGCTCGGGACAGGGCCAAGAGACCCAGTACTTC
>13|TRBD1|TRBJ1-1|-|TRBV29-1
CSVHGDSGTEAFF
TGCAGCGTCCACGGGGACAGTGGGACTGAAGCTTTCTTT
>16|-|TRBJ2-2|-|TRBV18
CASSLRRGLNTGELFF
TGTGCCAGCTCACTAAGGAGGGGGCTTAACACCGGGGAGCTGTTTTTT
>16|TRBD1|TRBJ1-1|once|TRBV7-2
CASSRSGGAMNTEAFF
TGTGCCAGCAGCCGTTCAGGGGGAGCGATGAACACTGAAGCTTTCTTT
>15|TRBD1|TRBJ2-1|-|TRBV4-1
CASSQGSAGGNEQFF
TGCGCCAGCAGCCAAGGGTCGGCAGGGGGTAATGAGCAGTTCTTC
>14|TRBD1|TRBJ1-4|-|TRBV6-5
CASRQGGTNEKLFF
TGTGCCAGCCGACAGGGCGGAACTAATGAAAAACTGTTTTTT
>17|-|TRBJ2-5|-|TRBV6-2/TRBV6-3
CASSQPPSAKRQETQYF
TGTGCCAGCAGCCAGCCCCCATCGGCTAAGAGGCAAGAGACCCAGTACTTC
>14|-|TRBJ1-2|-|TRBV3-1/TRBV3-2
CASSQGGRGYGYTF
TGTGCCAGCAGCCAAGGGGGCCGCGGCTATGGCTACACCTTC
>14|-|TRBJ2-7|-|TRBV3-1/TRBV3-2
CASSPRGRAYEQYF
TGTGCCAGCAGTCCTAGGGGGAGGGCCTACGAGCAGTACTTC
>14|-|TRBJ2-1|-|TRBV7-2
CASSSGLLYNEQFF
TGTGCCAGCAGCTCGGGACTCCTCTACAATGAGCAGTTCTTC
>15|TRBD1|TRBJ2-7|-|TRBV18
CASSPFDRGVVEQYF
TGTGCCAGCTCACCATTCGACAGGGGAGTTGTCGAGCAGTACTTC
>15|-|TRBJ1-3|-|TRBV2
CASSDDRFSGNTIYF
TGTGCCAGCAGTGATGACAGGTTCTCTGGAAACACCATATATTTT
>16|TRBD1|TRBJ1-6|once|TRBV5-3
CARSLGDRGTCSPLHF
TGTGCCAGAAGCTTGGGAGACAGGGGGACATGTTCACCCCTCCACTTT
>15|TRBD1|TRBJ1-1|few|TRBV5-1
CASSILTGLISEAFF
TGCGCCAGCAGCATATTGACAGGGTTAATATCTGAAGCTTTCTTT
>14|-|TRBJ1-3|few|TRBV18
CASSLDRRGNTIYF
TGTGCCAGCTCACTCGACAGAAGGGGAAACACCATATATTTT
>18|TRBD1|TRBJ1-6|-|TRBV3-1/TRBV3-2
CASSLKGQTSSYNSPLHF
TGTGCCAGCAGCCTAAAGGGACAGACAAGCTCCTATAATTCACCCCTCCACTTT
>13|-|TRBJ1-1|-|TRBV6-1
CASSDTGWREAFF
TGTGCCAGCAGTGATACAGGGTGGCGTGAAGCTTTCTTT
>15|-|TRBJ2-3|-|TRBV5-1
CASSLDLVDTDTQYF
TGCGCCAGCAGCTTGGATCTAGTTGACACAGATACGCAGTATTTT
>20|TRBD2|TRBJ2-1|-|TRBV4-2
CASSQSLLAGGDPSPNEQFF
TGTGCCAGCAGCCAATCTCTGCTAGCGGGGGGGGACCCGTCTCCCAATGAGCAGTTCTTC
>18|TRBD1|TRBJ1-5|-|TRBV30
CAWSGRDRDPYSNQPQHF
TGTGCCTGGAGCGGCCGGGACAGGGACCCTTATAGCAATCAGCCCCAGCATTTT
>14|-|TRBJ1-1|once|TRBV27
CASSLRGQNTEAFF
TGTGCCAGCAGTTTAAGGGGACAGAACACTGAAGCTTTCTTT
>16|TRBD2|TRBJ2-2|-|TRBV7-2
CASYYSGGRVTGELFF
TGTGCCAGCTACTATAGCGGAGGGAGGGTTACCGGGGAGCTGTTTTTT
>17|TRBD1|TRBJ2-1|-|TRBV7-6
CASSPRTGAGSYNEQFF
TGTGCCAGCAGCCCTCGGACAGGGGCGGGCTCCTACAATGAGCAGTTCTTC
>14|TRBD1|TRBJ1-6|-|TRBV7-2
CASSFGQGSSPLHF
TGTGCCAGCAGCTTCGGACAGGGGAGTTCACCCCTCCACTTT
>15|-|TRBJ1-2|-|TRBV5-4
CASSLGWDQGNGYTF
TGTGCCAGCAGCTTGGGCTGGGACCAGGGGAATGGCTACACCTTC
>18|-|TRBJ1-5|-|TRBV4-3
CASSQGAYRQYSNQPQHF
TGCGCCAGCAGCCAGGGGGCATATCGGCAGTATAGCAATCAGCCCCAGCATTTT
>14|-|TRBJ2-3|-|TRBV29-1
CSVGTAVYTDTQYF
TGCAGCGTTGGGACAGCCGTATACACAGATACGCAGTATTTT
>13|TRBD1|TRBJ1-2|-|TRBV24-1
CATSETGVDGYTF
TGTGCCACCAGTGAAACAGGGGTAGATGGCTACACCTTC
>14|TRBD1|TRBJ1-5|few|TRBV7-8
CASSLTGGNQPQHF
TGTGCCAGCAGCTTGACAGGGGGTAATCAGCCCCAGCATTTT